These 8 T cell receptor beta chains originate from one sample sequenced in a study of T cell responses to AZD1222 COVID-19 vaccine. Sequencing used immunoSEQ multiplex PCR; TCRdb keeps in-frame clones, though not all of them. The data show more than 85,000 clones, about nine tenths seen once. The sequencing used peripheral blood, collected 28 days after the second AZD1222 dose. The receptor set was obtained from an adult who received the AZD1222 COVID-19 vaccine.

V and J are TRBV18 and TRBJ2-6; D remains unclear. This CDR3 contains 14 residues. From germline, CDR1 is KGHSH and CDR2 LQKENI. V gave up 2 bases and J gave up 6 bases, with 8 bases separating them. CDR3 sequence (DNA): TGTGCCAGCTCACCAGGGCAGCAGGCCAACGTCCTGACTTTC. Translated: CASSPGQQANVLTF.

The gene calls are TRBV5-1 and TRBJ2-2, with D uncertain. Germline V gene sequence: CDR1 SGHRS, CDR2 YFSETQ. The CDR3 is 14 amino acids. Trimming removed 2 bases from V and 4 bases from J, with 9 bases in between. For the CDR3, the DNA is TGCGCCAGCAGCTTTAACCCCCTCACCGGGGAGCTGTTTTTT. Translating it yields CASSFNPLTGELFF.

The chain carries TRBV9 and TRBJ2-3; D gene ambiguous. The CDR3 consists of 15 residues. The V gene's germline CDR1 is SGDLS and CDR2 YYNGEE. Trimming removed 0 bases from V and 8 bases from J, with 16 bases in between. CDR3 residues: CASSVGVTEAGTQYF. The DNA of the CDR3 is TGTGCCAGCAGCGTAGGGGTTACCGAGGCCGGTACGCAGTATTTT.

V usage is TRBV6-5 and J usage is TRBJ1-5; TRBD1 is a possible D gene (6 bases). V was pared by 5 bases and J by 1 base, with 12 bases between. The germline V gene encodes CDR1 MNHEY and CDR2 SVGAGI. The CDR3 runs to 15 residues. The CDR3 spells CASSTTGSSNQPQHF. The CDR3 nucleotides are TGTGCCAGCAGTACCACAGGGAGCAGCAATCAGCCCCAGCATTTT.

The chain combines TRBV19 with TRBJ1-2; D remains unclear. Germline assignment: CDR1 LNHDA and CDR2 SQIVND (reference sequence). The CDR3 is made up of 14 amino acids. The germline V and J ends were trimmed by 4 bases and 6 bases, with 15 bases remaining between them. The CDR3 here is CASSKGQQENGYTF. As DNA, the CDR3 is TGTGCCAGTAGTAAAGGGCAGCAGGAGAATGGCTACACCTTC.

The chain has TRBV19 and TRBJ2-3; possible D gene TRBD2, 5 bases. V was pared by 4 bases and J by 7 bases, with 9 bases between. Germline values: CDR1 LNHDA, CDR2 SQIVND (reference sequence). The CDR3 runs to 12 residues. CDR3 nucleotide sequence: TGTGCCAGTAGTACGCCGGGGAATACGCAGTATTTT. This translates into CASSTPGNTQYF.

The gene calls are TRBV3-1 (or the pseudogene TRBV3-2) and TRBJ1-3; D may be TRBD1 (5 bases). Trimming stripped 7 bases from V and 2 bases from J, with 15 bases between. The CDR3 covers 15 residues. The germline V gene encodes CDR1 LGHDT and CDR2 YNNKEL (reference sequence). CDR3 loop: CASTLEGSPGNTIYF. The CDR3 region has the DNA TGTGCCAGCACCCTCGAGGGGAGCCCTGGAAACACCATATATTTT.

J is TRBJ1-5 and V is TRBV6-4; D is uncertain. V lost 8 bases and J lost 2, with 19 bases in between. Germline V CDR1 and CDR2: MRHNA, SNTAGT. This CDR3 spans 16 amino acids. CDR3 amino acids: CASAYSVAPGNQPQHF. DNA for the CDR3: TGTGCCAGCGCGTATTCGGTGGCCCCAGGCAATCAGCCCCAGCATTTT.